The T cell receptor beta chain under discussion was sequenced for a study of T cells after posttransplantation cyclophosphamide. General observations from the study: Tissue-infiltrating T cells from skin or gut overlapped little with blood T cells.

CDR1 is SGHDT and CDR2 is YYEEEE in the germline V gene. The CDR3 is 17 residues long. Some clones are missing from TCRdb's copy, which holds only in-frame ones; the method was immunoSEQ multiplex PCR. Of fewer than 25,000 clones listed, roughly 97% were seen once; the top ten hold around 0.15%. The naive gate required viable CD3+CD4+ or CD3+CD8+ cells with CCR7+CD45RA+CD45RO-CD95-CD27+CD28+ phenotype. Concerning this clone itself: As yet, its antigen is unknown.

The chain combines TRBV5-6 with TRBJ2-5; 8 bases line up with TRBD2. The last part of the DNA fits TRBJ2-7 better; the J call may be wrong. The TCR was taken from a middle-aged man in good health, CMV-negative, and a related stem cell transplant donor. Specimen: naive CD4+ T cells sorted from PBMCs. CDR3 amino acids: CASSLALGAGAPNEQYF. The DNA for the CDR3 is TGTGCCAGCAGCTTGGCCCTGGGAGCGGGAGCTCCCAACGAGCAGTACTTC.